In its sample, the clone carrying this T cell receptor beta chain ranks as medium-sized. Looked up from germline, CDR1 is SGHTS and CDR2 is YDEGEE. The CDR3 has 17 amino acids. The junction had 7 bases not matched to a gene; V was cut back by 1 base and J by 3 bases. The data are from a study of graft-versus-host responses after intestinal transplantation. The repertoire was sequenced with immunoSEQ multiplex PCR; TCRdb's copy has only in-frame clones and lacks some. The table has about 13,000 clones, 35% to 40% seen once; the top ten hold about 1.2%. The V gene is TRBV5-8, the J gene TRBJ2-1, with 10 bases matching TRBD2. This receptor was identified in a human patient who received an intestinal transplant. This specimen was alloreactive CD4+ T cells from a mixed lymphocyte reaction culture, taken before intestinal transplant. Subset here: CFSE-low proliferating T cells sorted from roughly 6-day pre-transplant mixed lymphocyte reaction (GvH or HvG direction). This chain's CDR3 is CASSLTLKRGGYNEQFF. The CDR3, as DNA: TGTGCCAGCAGCTTGACATTGAAGCGGGGGGGCTACAATGAGCAGTTCTTC.